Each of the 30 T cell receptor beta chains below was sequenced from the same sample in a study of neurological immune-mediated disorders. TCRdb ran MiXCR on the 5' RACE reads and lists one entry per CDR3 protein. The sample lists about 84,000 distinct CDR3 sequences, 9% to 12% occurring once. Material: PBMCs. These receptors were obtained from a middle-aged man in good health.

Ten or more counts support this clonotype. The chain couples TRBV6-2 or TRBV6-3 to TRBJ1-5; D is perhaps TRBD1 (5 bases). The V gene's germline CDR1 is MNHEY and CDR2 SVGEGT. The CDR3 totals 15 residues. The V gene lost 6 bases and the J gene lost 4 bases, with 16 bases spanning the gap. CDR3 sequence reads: CASSPKGVPNQPQHF. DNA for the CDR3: TGTGCCAGCAGCCCAAAAGGGGTCCCTAATCAGCCCCAGCATTTT.

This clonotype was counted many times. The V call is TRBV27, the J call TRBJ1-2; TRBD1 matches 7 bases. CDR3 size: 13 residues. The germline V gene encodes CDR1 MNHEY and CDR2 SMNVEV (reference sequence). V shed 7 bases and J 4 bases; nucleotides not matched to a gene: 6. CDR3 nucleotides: TGTGCCAGCAAATGGACAGGAAGCTATGGCTACACCTTC. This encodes CASKWTGSYGYTF.

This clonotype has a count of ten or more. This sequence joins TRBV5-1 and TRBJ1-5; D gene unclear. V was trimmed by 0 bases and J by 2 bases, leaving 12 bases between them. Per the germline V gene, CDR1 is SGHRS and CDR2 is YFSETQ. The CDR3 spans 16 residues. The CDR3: CASSLGEGFGNQPQHF. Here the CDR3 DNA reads TGCGCCAGCAGCTTGGGGGAGGGCTTTGGCAATCAGCCCCAGCATTTT.

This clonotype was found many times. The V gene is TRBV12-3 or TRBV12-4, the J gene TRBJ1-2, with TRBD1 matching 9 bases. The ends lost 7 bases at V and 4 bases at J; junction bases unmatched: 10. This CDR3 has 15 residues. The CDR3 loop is CASTPSGTGLYGYTF. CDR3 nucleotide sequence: TGTGCCAGCACCCCATCCGGGACAGGGCTCTATGGCTACACCTTC.

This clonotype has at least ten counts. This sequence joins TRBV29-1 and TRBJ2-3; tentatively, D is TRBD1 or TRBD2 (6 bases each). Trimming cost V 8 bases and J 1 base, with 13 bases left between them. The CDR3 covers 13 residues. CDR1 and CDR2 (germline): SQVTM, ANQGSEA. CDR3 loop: CSYRRGGTDTQYF. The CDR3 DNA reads TGCAGCTACAGAAGGGGGGGCACAGATACGCAGTATTTT.

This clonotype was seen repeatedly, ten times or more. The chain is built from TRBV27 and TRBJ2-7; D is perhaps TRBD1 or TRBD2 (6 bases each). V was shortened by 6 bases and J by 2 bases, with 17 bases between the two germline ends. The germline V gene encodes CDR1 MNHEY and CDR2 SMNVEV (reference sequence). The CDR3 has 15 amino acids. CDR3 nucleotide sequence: TGTGCCAGCAGCCTCAAAGGGGGGCAGACCTACGAGCAGTACTTC. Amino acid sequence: CASSLKGGQTYEQYF.

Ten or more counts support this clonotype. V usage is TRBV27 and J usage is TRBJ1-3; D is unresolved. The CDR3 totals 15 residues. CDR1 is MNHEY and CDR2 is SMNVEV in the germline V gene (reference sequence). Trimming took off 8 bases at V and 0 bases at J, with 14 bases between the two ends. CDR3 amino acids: CASGRLGSSGNTIYF. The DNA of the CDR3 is TGTGCCAGCGGCCGGCTGGGGAGCTCTGGAAACACCATATATTTT.

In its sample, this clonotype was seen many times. The CDR3 region is CASSAPGVSGNTIYF. The DNA for the CDR3 is TGTGCCAGCAGTGCACCGGGGGTCTCTGGAAACACCATATATTTT. V usage is TRBV28 and J usage is TRBJ1-3, with D maybe TRBD1 (5 bases). Germline-derived CDR1 and CDR2 are MDHEN and SYDVKM. Trimming took 5 bases from V and 0 from J, leaving 11 bases between them. CDR3 length: 15 amino acids.

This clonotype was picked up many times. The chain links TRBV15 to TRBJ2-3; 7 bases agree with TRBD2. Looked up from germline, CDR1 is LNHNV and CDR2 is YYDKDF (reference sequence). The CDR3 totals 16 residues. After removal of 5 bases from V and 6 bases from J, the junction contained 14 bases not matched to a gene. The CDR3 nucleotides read TGTGCCACCAGCCGCGCTGGCGGGGGAAGGTGGGATACGCAGTATTTT. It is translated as CATSRAGGGRWDTQYF. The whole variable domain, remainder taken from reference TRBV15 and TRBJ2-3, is DAMVIQNPRYQVTQFGKPVTLSCSQTLNHNVMYWYQQKSSQAPKLLFHYYDKDFNNEADTPDNFQSRRPNTSFCFLDIRSPGLGDTAMYLCATSRAGGGRWDTQYFGPGTRLTVL.

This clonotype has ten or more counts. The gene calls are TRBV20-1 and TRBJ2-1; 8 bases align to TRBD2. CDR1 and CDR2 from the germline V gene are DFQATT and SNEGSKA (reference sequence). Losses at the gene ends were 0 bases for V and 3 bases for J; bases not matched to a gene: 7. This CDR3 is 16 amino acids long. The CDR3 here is CSARDLQLAVYNEQFF. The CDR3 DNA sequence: TGCAGTGCTAGAGATTTACAACTAGCGGTCTACAATGAGCAGTTCTTC.

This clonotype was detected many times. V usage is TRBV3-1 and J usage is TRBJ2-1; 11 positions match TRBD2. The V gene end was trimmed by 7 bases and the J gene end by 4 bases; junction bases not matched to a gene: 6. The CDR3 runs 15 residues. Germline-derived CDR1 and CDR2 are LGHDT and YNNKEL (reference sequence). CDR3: CASTQGLAEYNEQFF. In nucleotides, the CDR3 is TGTGCCAGCACCCAGGGACTAGCGGAATACAATGAGCAGTTCTTC.

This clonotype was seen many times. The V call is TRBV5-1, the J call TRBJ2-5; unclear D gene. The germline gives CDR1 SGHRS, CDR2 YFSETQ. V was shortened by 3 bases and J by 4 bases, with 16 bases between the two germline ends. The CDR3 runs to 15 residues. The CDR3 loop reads CASSSNGPFRETQYF. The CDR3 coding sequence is TGCGCCAGCAGCTCCAACGGGCCCTTCCGAGAGACCCAGTACTTC.

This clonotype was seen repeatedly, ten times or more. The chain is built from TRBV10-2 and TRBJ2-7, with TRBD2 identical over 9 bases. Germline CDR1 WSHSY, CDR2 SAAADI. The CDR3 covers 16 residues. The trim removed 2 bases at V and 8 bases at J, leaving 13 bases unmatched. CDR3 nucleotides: TGCGCCAGCAGTGAGACGGCTAGCGGGGACCTACTCAAGCAGTACTTC. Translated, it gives CASSETASGDLLKQYF.

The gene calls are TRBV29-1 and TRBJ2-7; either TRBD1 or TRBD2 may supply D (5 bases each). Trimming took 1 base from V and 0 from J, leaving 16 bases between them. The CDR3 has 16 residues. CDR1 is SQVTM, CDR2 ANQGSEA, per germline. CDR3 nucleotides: TGCAGCGTTGAAGTCCCCGGGACCCGCAGCTCCTACGAGCAGTACTTC. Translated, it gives CSVEVPGTRSSYEQYF.

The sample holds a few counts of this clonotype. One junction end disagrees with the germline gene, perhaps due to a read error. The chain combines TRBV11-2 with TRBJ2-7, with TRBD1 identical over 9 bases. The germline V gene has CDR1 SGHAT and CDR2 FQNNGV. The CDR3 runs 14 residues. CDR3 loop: CSSSQTGGKHEEYF. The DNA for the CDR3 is TGTTCCAGCAGTCAAACAGGGGGCAAGCACGAGGAGTACTTC.

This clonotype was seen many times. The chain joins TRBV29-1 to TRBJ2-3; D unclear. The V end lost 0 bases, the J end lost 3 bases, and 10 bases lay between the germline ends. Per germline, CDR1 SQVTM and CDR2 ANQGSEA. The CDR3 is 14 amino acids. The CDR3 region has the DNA TGCAGCGTTGAAGATTCGGCACAGACAGATACGCAGTATTTT. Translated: CSVEDSAQTDTQYF.

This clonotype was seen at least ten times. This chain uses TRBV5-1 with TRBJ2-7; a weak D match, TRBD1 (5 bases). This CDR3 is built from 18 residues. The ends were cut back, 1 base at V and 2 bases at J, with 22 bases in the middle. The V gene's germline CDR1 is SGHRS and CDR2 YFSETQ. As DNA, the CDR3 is TGCGCCAGCAGCTTGTTATCCTTATTTTCTGGGGCGACCTACGAGCAGTACTTC. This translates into CASSLLSLFSGATYEQYF.

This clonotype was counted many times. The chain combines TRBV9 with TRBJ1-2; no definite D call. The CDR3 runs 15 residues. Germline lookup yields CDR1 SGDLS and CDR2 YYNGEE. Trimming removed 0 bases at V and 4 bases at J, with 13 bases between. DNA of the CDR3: TGTGCCAGCAGCGTAGGAAGGGTCGGTAGCTATGGCTACACCTTC. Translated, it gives CASSVGRVGSYGYTF.

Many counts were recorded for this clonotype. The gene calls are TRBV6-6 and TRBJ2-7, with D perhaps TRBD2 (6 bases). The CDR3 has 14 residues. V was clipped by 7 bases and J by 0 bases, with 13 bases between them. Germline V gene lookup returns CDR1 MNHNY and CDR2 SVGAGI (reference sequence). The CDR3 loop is CASIAGPFSYEQYF. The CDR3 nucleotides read TGTGCCAGCATTGCGGGACCATTCTCCTACGAGCAGTACTTC.

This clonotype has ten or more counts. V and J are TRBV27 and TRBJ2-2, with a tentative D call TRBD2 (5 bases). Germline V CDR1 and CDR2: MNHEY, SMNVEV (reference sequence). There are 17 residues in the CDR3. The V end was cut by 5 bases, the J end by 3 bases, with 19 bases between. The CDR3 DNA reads TGTGCCAGCAGTCTGACCTACCCTAGCTGGGACACCGGGGAGCTGTTTTTT. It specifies CASSLTYPSWDTGELFF.

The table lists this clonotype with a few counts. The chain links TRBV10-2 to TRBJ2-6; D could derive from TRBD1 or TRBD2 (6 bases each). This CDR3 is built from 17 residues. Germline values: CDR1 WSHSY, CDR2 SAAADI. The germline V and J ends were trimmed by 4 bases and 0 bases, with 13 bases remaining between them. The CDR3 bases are TGCGCCAGCAGTGGGGGGGCCATGCTCTCTGGGGCCAACGTCCTGACTTTC. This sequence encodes CASSGGAMLSGANVLTF.

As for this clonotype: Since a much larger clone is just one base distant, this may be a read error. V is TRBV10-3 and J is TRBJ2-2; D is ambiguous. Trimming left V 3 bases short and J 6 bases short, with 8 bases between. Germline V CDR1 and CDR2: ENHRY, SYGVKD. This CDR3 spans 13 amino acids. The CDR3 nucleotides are TGTGCCATCAGTGATAGGAGCCCCGGGGAGCTGTTTTTT. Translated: CAISDRSPGELFF.

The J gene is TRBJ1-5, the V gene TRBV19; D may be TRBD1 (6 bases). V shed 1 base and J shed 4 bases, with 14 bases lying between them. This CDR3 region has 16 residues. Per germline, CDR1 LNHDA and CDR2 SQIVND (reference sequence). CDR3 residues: CASSIVTGIGNQPQHF. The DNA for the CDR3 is TGTGCCAGTAGTATAGTTACAGGGATAGGGAATCAGCCCCAGCATTTT. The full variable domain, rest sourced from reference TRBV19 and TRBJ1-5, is DGGITQSPKYLFRKEGQNVTLSCEQNLNHDAMYWYRQDPGQGLRLIYYSQIVNDFQKGDIAEGYSVSREKKESFPLTVTSAQKNPTAFYLCASSIVTGIGNQPQHFGDGTRLSIL.

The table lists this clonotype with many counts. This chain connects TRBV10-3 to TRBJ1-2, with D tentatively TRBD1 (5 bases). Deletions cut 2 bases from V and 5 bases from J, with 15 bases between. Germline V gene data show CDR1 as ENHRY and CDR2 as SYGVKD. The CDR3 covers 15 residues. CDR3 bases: TGTGCCATCAGTGAGGCGATTCAGGGTCAGTATGGCTACACCTTC. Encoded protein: CAISEAIQGQYGYTF.

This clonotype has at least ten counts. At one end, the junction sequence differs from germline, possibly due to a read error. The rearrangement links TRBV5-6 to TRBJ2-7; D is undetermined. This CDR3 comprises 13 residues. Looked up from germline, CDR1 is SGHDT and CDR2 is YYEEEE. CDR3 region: CASSFGSSYEQYF. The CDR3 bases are TGCGCCAGCAGCTTCGGGTCCTCCTACGAGCAGTACTTC.

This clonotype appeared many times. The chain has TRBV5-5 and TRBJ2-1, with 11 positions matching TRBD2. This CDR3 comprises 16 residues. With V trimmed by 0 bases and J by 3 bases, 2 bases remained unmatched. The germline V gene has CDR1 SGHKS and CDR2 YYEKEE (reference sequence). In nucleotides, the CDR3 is TGTGCCAGCAGCTTGGGACTAGCGGGAATCTACAATGAGCAGTTCTTC. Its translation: CASSLGLAGIYNEQFF.

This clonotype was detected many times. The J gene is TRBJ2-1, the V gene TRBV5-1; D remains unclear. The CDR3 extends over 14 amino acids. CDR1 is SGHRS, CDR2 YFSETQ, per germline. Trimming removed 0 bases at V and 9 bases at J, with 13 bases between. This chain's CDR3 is CASSLEGRSLEQFF. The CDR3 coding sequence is TGCGCCAGCAGCTTGGAGGGCAGGTCCCTTGAGCAGTTCTTC. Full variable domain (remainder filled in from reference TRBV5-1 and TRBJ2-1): KAGVTQTPRYLIKTRGQQVTLSCSPISGHRSVSWYQQTPGQGLQFLFEYFSETQRNKGNFPGRFSGRQFSNSRSEMNVSTLELGDSALYLCASSLEGRSLEQFFGPGTRLTVL.

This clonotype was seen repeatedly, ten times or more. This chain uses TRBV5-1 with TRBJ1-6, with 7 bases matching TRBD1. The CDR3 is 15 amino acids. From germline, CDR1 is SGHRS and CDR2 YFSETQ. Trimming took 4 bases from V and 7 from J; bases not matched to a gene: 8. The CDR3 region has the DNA TGCGCCAGCAGCACCAGGGGGTCGCGGAATTCACCCCTCCACTTT. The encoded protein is CASSTRGSRNSPLHF.

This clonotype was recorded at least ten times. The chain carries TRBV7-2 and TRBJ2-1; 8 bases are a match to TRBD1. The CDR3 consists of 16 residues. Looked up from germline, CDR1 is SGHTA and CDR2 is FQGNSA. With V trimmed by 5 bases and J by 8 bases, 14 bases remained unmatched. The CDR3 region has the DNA TGTGCCAGCAGCCCGACCCCAAGAGTGGACAGGGATGAGCAGTTCTTC. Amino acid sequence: CASSPTPRVDRDEQFF. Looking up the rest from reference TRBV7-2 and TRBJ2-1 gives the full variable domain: GAGVSQSPSNKVTEKGKDVELRCDPISGHTALYWYRQSLGQGLEFLIYFQGNSAPDKSGLPSDRFSAERTGGSVSTLTIQRTQQEDSAVYLCASSPTPRVDRDEQFFGPGTRLTVL.

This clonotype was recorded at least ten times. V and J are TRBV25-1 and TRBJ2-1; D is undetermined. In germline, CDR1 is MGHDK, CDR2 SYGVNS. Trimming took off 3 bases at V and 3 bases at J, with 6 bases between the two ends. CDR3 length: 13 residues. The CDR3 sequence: CASSDPGYNEQFF. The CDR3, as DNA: TGTGCCAGCAGTGATCCGGGCTACAATGAGCAGTTCTTC.